The sequence of this T cell receptor beta chain was determined in a study of blood T cell repertoires in COVID-19. Study information: Some COVID-19 samples were acute and others convalescent; all came from the United States, Italy and Spain. T cells, B-cell-depleted T cells, or PBMCs provided the cDNA or gDNA that served as material.

Trimming cost V 0 bases and J 8 bases, with 17 bases left between them. The germline gives CDR1 SGHKS, CDR2 YYEKEE (reference sequence). The CDR3 loop spans 15 amino acids. Original methodology: Amplification of reference gene primers was used by the study to estimate nucleated cell counts. The repertoire was sequenced with immunoSEQ multiplex PCR; TCRdb's copy has only in-frame clones and lacks some. D and trimming come from the DNA, and the V and J calls and clone size come from that table. The data show about 120,000 clones, approximately 71% seen once. The chain joins TRBV5-5 to TRBJ1-2, with D perhaps matching TRBD1 (6 bases). Sequences were obtained from peripheral blood. This clonotype was sampled from a human donor in a cohort sampled during active COVID-19. DNA for the CDR3: TGTGCCAGCAGCTTGGGGGGGCGGTACTTTGGCGGCTACACCTTC. This gives the protein CASSLGGRYFGGYTF.